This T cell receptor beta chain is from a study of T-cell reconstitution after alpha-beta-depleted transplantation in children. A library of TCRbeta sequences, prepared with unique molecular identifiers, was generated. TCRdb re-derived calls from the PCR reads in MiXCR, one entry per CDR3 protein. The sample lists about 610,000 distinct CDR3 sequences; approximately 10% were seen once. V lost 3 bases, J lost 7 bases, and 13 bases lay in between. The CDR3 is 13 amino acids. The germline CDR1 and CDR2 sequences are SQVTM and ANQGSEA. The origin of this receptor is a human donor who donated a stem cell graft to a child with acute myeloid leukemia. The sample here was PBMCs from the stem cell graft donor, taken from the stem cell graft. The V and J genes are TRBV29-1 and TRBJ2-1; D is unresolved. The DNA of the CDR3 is TGCAGCGTTGAGTCCCACTTTTCGAATGAGCAGTTCTTC. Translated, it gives CSVESHFSNEQFF.